Only a few counts were recorded for the clone carrying this T cell receptor (beta chain). Its cognate antigen is unknown. The data belong to a study of T cell responses to AZD1222 COVID-19 vaccine. Trimming shortened V by 6 bases and J by 2 bases, and 10 bases separated the two germline ends. Germline CDR1 SNHLY, CDR2 FYNNEI. The length of the CDR3 is 13 residues. Sequencing was performed with immunoSEQ multiplex PCR; in TCRdb, only in-frame clones are kept and a portion is missing. The sample shows some 79,000 clones, around three quarters of them seen only once. Study findings and constraints: Dominant CD4 TCR responses targeted spike regions 160-218 and 743-854. The sample set comprised mostly white British donors with more females, and clonal diversity was possibly underestimated. As reported, nearly half of all spike-specific TCRs target variant regions that are unmutated. Following two doses of AZD1222, Spike-specific TCR breadth and depth rose.

This sequence joins TRBV2 and TRBJ1-1; D may be TRBD1 (5 bases). The specimen comprised peripheral blood, sampled 28 days after the second AZD1222 dose. The receptor was derived from an adult who received the AZD1222 COVID-19 vaccine. CDR3 protein: CASRLGPNTEAFF. DNA for the CDR3: TGTGCCAGCAGATTGGGACCCAACACTGAAGCTTTCTTT. The entire variable domain, with the rest obtained from reference TRBV2 and TRBJ1-1, is as follows: EPEVTQTPSHQVTQMGQEVILRCVPISNHLYFYWYRQILGQKVEFLVSFYNNEISEKSEIFDDQFSVERPDGSNFTLKIRSTKLEDSAMYFCASRLGPNTEAFFGQGTRLTVV.